The entry below gives a single T cell receptor (beta chain) sequence along with its context. What it binds is not known. The germline V gene encodes CDR1 SGHVS and CDR2 FNYEAQ. The CDR3 covers 16 residues. J lost 0 bases, V lost 0 bases, and 3 bases had no gene match. The table came from immunoSEQ multiplex PCR; TCRdb's copy has only in-frame clones and leaves some out. The table shows around 110,000 clones, with about nine tenths occurring only once. The entry originates in a study of graft-versus-host responses after intestinal transplantation. Study information: Recipients were given multivisceral, liver-intestinal, or isolated intestinal transplants. Each recipient received anti-thymocyte globulin induction, then tacrolimus and steroids for approximately 3 years. Study results and caveats: Some GvH clones were seen earlier in gut or blood, suggesting intestinal origin.

The sequenced sample was unstimulated CD4+ T cells sorted from spleen or lymph node cells, obtained before intestinal transplant. The origin of this receptor is a human donor who received an intestinal transplant. The rearrangement joins TRBV7-6 to TRBJ1-1; 8 positions agree with TRBD1. The CDR3 region is CASSLAGDRLNTEAFF. CDR3 nucleotides: TGTGCCAGCAGCTTAGCTGGGGACAGGTTGAACACTGAAGCTTTCTTT.